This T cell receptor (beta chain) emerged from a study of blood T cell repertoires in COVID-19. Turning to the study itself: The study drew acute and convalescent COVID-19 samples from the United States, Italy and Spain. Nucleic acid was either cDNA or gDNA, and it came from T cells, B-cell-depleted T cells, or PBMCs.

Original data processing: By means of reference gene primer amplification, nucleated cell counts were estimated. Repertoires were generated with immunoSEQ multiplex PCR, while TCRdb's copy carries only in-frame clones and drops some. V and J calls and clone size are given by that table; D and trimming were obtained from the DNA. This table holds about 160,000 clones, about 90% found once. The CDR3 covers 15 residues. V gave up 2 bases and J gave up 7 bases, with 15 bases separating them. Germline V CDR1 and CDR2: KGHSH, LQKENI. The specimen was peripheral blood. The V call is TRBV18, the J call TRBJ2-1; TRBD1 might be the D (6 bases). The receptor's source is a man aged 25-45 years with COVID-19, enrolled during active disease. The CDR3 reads CASSPGTSDGNEQFF. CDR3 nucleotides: TGTGCCAGCTCACCAGGGACAAGCGATGGGAATGAGCAGTTCTTC. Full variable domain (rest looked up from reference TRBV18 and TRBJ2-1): NAGVMQNPRHLVRRRGQEARLRCSPMKGHSHVYWYRQLPEEGLKFMVYLQKENIIDESGMPKERFSAEFPKEGPSILRIQQVVRGDSAAYFCASSPGTSDGNEQFFGPGTRLTVL.